Sequencing of this T cell receptor beta chain was carried out in a study of cytotoxic CD8 clonotypes in ibrutinib-treated CLL. General study results and limits: Clonality grew at ibrutinib response; at progression, it decreased back toward baseline.

Profiled with immunoSEQ multiplex PCR; TCRdb holds only in-frame clones, not every one. The repertoire holds about 89,000 clones, with approximately 82% as singletons. On this clone: Its target is unknown.

The V gene lost 8 bases and the J gene lost 5 bases, with 16 bases spanning the gap. The length of the CDR3 is 14 residues. Per germline, CDR1 MNHNS and CDR2 SASEGT. The specimen was PBMCs, collected after 12 months of ibrutinib treatment. V usage is TRBV6-1 and J usage is TRBJ2-1, with D unresolved. The receptor's source is a human donor with chronic lymphocytic leukemia. CDR3 residues: CASVGWKSNNEQFF. The CDR3 DNA is TGTGCCAGCGTAGGTTGGAAGTCTAACAATGAGCAGTTCTTC.